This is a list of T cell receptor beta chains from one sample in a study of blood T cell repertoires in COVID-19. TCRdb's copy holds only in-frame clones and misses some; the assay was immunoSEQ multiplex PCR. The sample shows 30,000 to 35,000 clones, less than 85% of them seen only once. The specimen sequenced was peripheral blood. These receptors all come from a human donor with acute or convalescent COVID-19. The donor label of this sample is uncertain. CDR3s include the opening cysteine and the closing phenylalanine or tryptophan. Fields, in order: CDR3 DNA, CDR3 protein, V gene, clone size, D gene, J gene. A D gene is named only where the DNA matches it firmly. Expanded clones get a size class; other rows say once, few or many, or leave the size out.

cdr3_nt: TGCGCCAGCAGCCAAGAAGGGGGCCCCTTCTCTGAGCAGTACTTC
cdr3_aa: CASSQEGGPFSEQYF
v_call: TRBV4-1
clone_size: NA
d_call: TRBD1
j_call: TRBJ2-7

cdr3_nt: TGCAGTGCTAGTCGGGGAGGAGCATACTCTGGAAACACCATATATTTT
cdr3_aa: CSASRGGAYSGNTIYF
v_call: TRBV20-1
clone_size: NA
d_call: NA
j_call: TRBJ1-3

cdr3_nt: TGTGCCAGCTCCCCTACGACAGGGGTCAAGGATGAGCAGTTCTTC
cdr3_aa: CASSPTTGVKDEQFF
v_call: TRBV5-4
clone_size: NA
d_call: TRBD1
j_call: TRBJ2-1

cdr3_nt: TGTGCCAGCAGCTTAGTGGGGGGGCTTACAGGTTCCTCCTACAATGAGCAGTTCTTC
cdr3_aa: CASSLVGGLTGSSYNEQFF
v_call: TRBV11-2
clone_size: NA
d_call: NA
j_call: TRBJ2-1

cdr3_nt: TGTGCCAGCAGCCAAGGGCCCAGGGGGCGAACTGAAGCTTTCTTT
cdr3_aa: CASSQGPRGRTEAFF
v_call: TRBV4-2
clone_size: NA
d_call: TRBD1
j_call: TRBJ1-1

cdr3_nt: TGTGCCAGCAGCTTGGGGAGGGGGATGGGCGGCTACACCTTC
cdr3_aa: CASSLGRGMGGYTF
v_call: TRBV7-2
clone_size: once
d_call: NA
j_call: TRBJ1-2

cdr3_nt: TGTGCCAGCAGTGACGGGGGACAGGGGAGTGCCTACGAGCAGTACTTC
cdr3_aa: CASSDGGQGSAYEQYF
v_call: TRBV6-1
clone_size: NA
d_call: TRBD1
j_call: TRBJ2-7

cdr3_nt: TGTGCCAGCAGCCGACCGACTACAACTAATGAAAAACTGTTTTTT
cdr3_aa: CASSRPTTTNEKLFF
v_call: TRBV2
clone_size: NA
d_call: NA
j_call: TRBJ1-4

cdr3_nt: TGTGCCAGCAGCTCAAGCATGACACGGGACAACAAAAACATTCAGTACTTC
cdr3_aa: CASSSSMTRDNKNIQYF
v_call: TRBV5-4
clone_size: NA
d_call: NA
j_call: TRBJ2-4

cdr3_nt: TGTGCCAGCAGTCAGGATAGCAATCAGCCCCAGCATTTT
cdr3_aa: CASSQDSNQPQHF
v_call: TRBV6-5
clone_size: NA
d_call: NA
j_call: TRBJ1-5

cdr3_nt: TGTGCCACCAGCAGAGAGAGGGCCAGGGAGGATGGCTACACCTTC
cdr3_aa: CATSRERAREDGYTF
v_call: TRBV15
clone_size: NA
d_call: NA
j_call: TRBJ1-2

cdr3_nt: TGTGCCAGCAGCTCCGAAGAGAGTCAGCCCCAGCATTTT
cdr3_aa: CASSSEESQPQHF
v_call: TRBV28
clone_size: NA
d_call: NA
j_call: TRBJ1-5

cdr3_nt: TGTGCCAGCAGCTCGGACCAGGGGGCGCCCCGGGAGACCCAGTACTTC
cdr3_aa: CASSSDQGAPRETQYF
v_call: TRBV5-6
clone_size: NA
d_call: TRBD1
j_call: TRBJ2-5

cdr3_nt: TGCGCCAGCAGCTTGTGGCAGGGGGATACTGAAGCTTTCTTT
cdr3_aa: CASSLWQGDTEAFF
v_call: TRBV5-1
clone_size: NA
d_call: TRBD1
j_call: TRBJ1-1

cdr3_nt: TGTGCCAGCAGCTCCGAGGAACGGATCTATGGCTACACCTTC
cdr3_aa: CASSSEERIYGYTF
v_call: TRBV7-8
clone_size: few
d_call: NA
j_call: TRBJ1-2

cdr3_nt: TGTGCCAGCAGCTTGAGGGACAGGGCCAATCAGCCCCAGCATTTT
cdr3_aa: CASSLRDRANQPQHF
v_call: TRBV5-6
clone_size: NA
d_call: TRBD1
j_call: TRBJ1-5

cdr3_nt: TGCAGTGCTAGAGAGAGGGACAGGGGATTTTTT
cdr3_aa: CSARERDRGFF
v_call: TRBV20-1
clone_size: NA
d_call: TRBD1
j_call: TRBJ1-4

cdr3_nt: TGTGCCAGCAGCCCGACCAGCCAGCTAGGAGGACAGTACTTC
cdr3_aa: CASSPTSQLGGQYF
v_call: TRBV7-9
clone_size: NA
d_call: NA
j_call: TRBJ2-7

cdr3_nt: TGTGCCAGCAGCCCGCTTGGGGCGATGTTCGGGGAGGGCGAGCAGTACTTC
cdr3_aa: CASSPLGAMFGEGEQYF
v_call: TRBV7-9
clone_size: NA
d_call: TRBD2
j_call: TRBJ2-7

cdr3_nt: TGTGCCAGCAGCCCTCCGGGCGGGGACAGCCTTGCAACTAATGAAAAACTGTTTTTT
cdr3_aa: CASSPPGGDSLATNEKLFF
v_call: TRBV7-2
clone_size: NA
d_call: TRBD1
j_call: TRBJ1-4

cdr3_nt: TGTGCCAGCAGCTTGGTGACAGGCTTTGCTTCTAACTATGGCTACACCTTC
cdr3_aa: CASSLVTGFASNYGYTF
v_call: TRBV5-4
clone_size: NA
d_call: NA
j_call: TRBJ1-2

cdr3_nt: TGTGCCAGCAGCGACAGGGATAGCAATCAGCCCCAGCATTTT
cdr3_aa: CASSDRDSNQPQHF
v_call: TRBV2
clone_size: NA
d_call: TRBD1
j_call: TRBJ1-5

cdr3_nt: TGTGCCAGCAGCCAAGACAGGGTTAATCAGCCCCAGCATTTT
cdr3_aa: CASSQDRVNQPQHF
v_call: TRBV7-9
clone_size: NA
d_call: TRBD1
j_call: TRBJ1-5

cdr3_nt: TGTGCCAGTAGTATAAGGGGGCTAGCGGGAGTTTCGGATTACAATGAGCAGTTCTTC
cdr3_aa: CASSIRGLAGVSDYNEQFF
v_call: TRBV19
clone_size: NA
d_call: TRBD2
j_call: TRBJ2-1

cdr3_nt: TGTGCCAGCAGTCTGCCAGGGGAGACTGGAAACACCATATATTTT
cdr3_aa: CASSLPGETGNTIYF
v_call: TRBV28
clone_size: once
d_call: NA
j_call: TRBJ1-3

cdr3_nt: TGTGCCAGCAGCCGAGGAAGACAGGGAGCAGGAAACACCATATATTTT
cdr3_aa: CASSRGRQGAGNTIYF
v_call: TRBV28
clone_size: NA
d_call: TRBD1
j_call: TRBJ1-3

cdr3_nt: TGTGCCAGCAGTTTACAGGGGTCGGTAGAGACCCAGTACTTC
cdr3_aa: CASSLQGSVETQYF
v_call: TRBV6-5
clone_size: NA
d_call: TRBD1
j_call: TRBJ2-5

cdr3_nt: TGTGCCAGCTCACCGTACGGGGGCAATGAGCAGTTCTTC
cdr3_aa: CASSPYGGNEQFF
v_call: TRBV18
clone_size: NA
d_call: NA
j_call: TRBJ2-1

cdr3_nt: TGTGCCAGCAGCTTTATACAGGGCGAAGCTTTCTTT
cdr3_aa: CASSFIQGEAFF
v_call: TRBV13
clone_size: once
d_call: NA
j_call: TRBJ1-1

cdr3_nt: TGTGCCATCAGGACAGGGGGTAATTCACCCCTCCACTTT
cdr3_aa: CAIRTGGNSPLHF
v_call: TRBV10-3
clone_size: NA
d_call: TRBD1
j_call: TRBJ1-6

cdr3_nt: TGTGCCAGCAGTCTTATTATCGGGGGAGTCACAGATACGCAGTATTTT
cdr3_aa: CASSLIIGGVTDTQYF
v_call: TRBV11-3
clone_size: NA
d_call: NA
j_call: TRBJ2-3

cdr3_nt: TGTGCCAGCAGCTTAGGGCCGGGAAACTATGGCTACACCTTC
cdr3_aa: CASSLGPGNYGYTF
v_call: TRBV13
clone_size: once
d_call: NA
j_call: TRBJ1-2

cdr3_nt: TGCGCCAGCAGCCCTGACAGGGGCGTGGGAGATACGCAGTATTTT
cdr3_aa: CASSPDRGVGDTQYF
v_call: TRBV4-3
clone_size: NA
d_call: TRBD1
j_call: TRBJ2-3